The present TCR beta chain was sequenced within a study of tumor and adjacent non-tumor tissue in lung cancer. A modified ARM-PCR protocol with three rounds of nested PCR amplified TCRbeta. Via MiXCR, TCRdb re-called the multiplex PCR reads, giving one row per CDR3 protein. The sample shows 60,000 to 70,000 distinct CDR3 sequences, around 80% of them seen only once. The template was RNA from unsorted bulk tissue. More than 3 cm separated this lung sample from the edge of the tumor. Newly diagnosed lung cancer patients had thoracic surgery in China, August–late 2014, without prior chemotherapy. Regarding this clonotype: The junction departs from germline at one end; a sequencing error may be responsible.

The CDR3 spans 14 residues. Germline CDR1 reads MNHNS; CDR2 reads SASEGT. V gene TRBV6-1 combines with J gene TRBJ2-5; the match to TRBD2 covers 9 bases. The sequence was obtained from a man aged 60-69 years with non-small cell lung cancer. The sequenced sample consisted of distant non-tumor lung tissue. The CDR3 is CASKVSSGTEIQYF. CDR3 bases: TGTGCCAGCAAGGTTTCTAGCGGGACAGAGATCCAGTACTTC.